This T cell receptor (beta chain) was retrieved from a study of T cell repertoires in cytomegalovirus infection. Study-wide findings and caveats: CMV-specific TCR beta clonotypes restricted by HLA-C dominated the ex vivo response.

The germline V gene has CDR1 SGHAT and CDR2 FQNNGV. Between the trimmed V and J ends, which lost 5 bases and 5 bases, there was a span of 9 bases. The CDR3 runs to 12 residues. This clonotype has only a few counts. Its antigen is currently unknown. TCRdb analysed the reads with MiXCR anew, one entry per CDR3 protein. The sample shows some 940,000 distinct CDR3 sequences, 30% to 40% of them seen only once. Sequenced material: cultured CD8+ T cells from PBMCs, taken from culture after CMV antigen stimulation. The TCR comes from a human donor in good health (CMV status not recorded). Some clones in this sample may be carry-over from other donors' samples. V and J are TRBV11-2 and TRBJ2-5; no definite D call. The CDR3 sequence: CASSPRVETQYF. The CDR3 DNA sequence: TGTGCCAGCAGCCCGAGAGTGGAGACCCAGTACTTC.